Below, 5 T cell receptor beta chains from the same sample are listed, as sequenced in a study of cytomegalovirus exposure and HLA in healthy donors. Vbeta (60) and Jbeta (13) primers were used in the PCR. Assay used: immunoSEQ multiplex PCR; TCRdb lists only in-frame clones, some missing. The sample carries approximately 180,000 clones, less than 85% recorded once. The sample was PBMCs. The receptor set was obtained from a man aged 18 to 35 in good health and CMV-seronegative.

The table lists this clone with many counts. The chain carries TRBV28 and TRBJ2-1, with 9 bases aligning to TRBD2. Germline CDR1 is MDHEN and CDR2 is SYDVKM. There are 15 residues in the CDR3. The J segment lost 6 bases and the V segment lost 6 bases, leaving 9 bases of the junction unmatched. The CDR3 sequence is CASRLAGVRRNEQFF. For the CDR3, the DNA is TGTGCCAGCAGATTAGCGGGAGTAAGGCGCAATGAGCAGTTCTTC.

The chain employs TRBV5-1 and TRBJ1-6; TRBD1 might be the D (5 bases). This CDR3 is built from 15 residues. CDR1 and CDR2 from the germline V gene are SGHRS and YFSETQ. Trimming left V 0 bases short and J 7 bases short, with 11 bases between. The CDR3 DNA follows: TGCGCCAGCAGCTTGGCGAGTCAGGGCAATTCACCCCTCCACTTT. It is translated as CASSLASQGNSPLHF.

The chain is built from TRBV6-1 and TRBJ1-2; D uncertain. The CDR3 runs 13 residues. The germline V gene encodes CDR1 MNHNS and CDR2 SASEGT. The germline V and J ends were trimmed by 4 bases and 4 bases, with 10 bases remaining between them. CDR3 DNA sequence: TGTGCCAGCAGTGCAGACACCTCCTATGGCTACACCTTC. Amino acid sequence: CASSADTSYGYTF.

This rearrangement joins TRBV4-2 to TRBJ2-3; 7 nucleotides line up with TRBD2. CDR1 is LGHNA, CDR2 YNFKEQ, per germline. The CDR3 extends over 16 amino acids. Losses at the gene ends were 4 bases for V and 0 bases for J; bases not matched to a gene: 7. The CDR3 DNA sequence: TGTGCCAGCAGCCCCCTGGGGCGGGAGAGCACAGATACGCAGTATTTT. Protein: CASSPLGRESTDTQYF.

This clone appeared once. The CDR3 nucleotides read TGTGCCAGCAGTGACGCAGGCGGGGGCACTGAAGCTTTCTTT. Protein: CASSDAGGGTEAFF. The chain has TRBV25-1 and TRBJ1-1; perhaps TRBD1 as D (5 bases). The CDR3 runs to 14 residues. Germline assignment: CDR1 MGHDK and CDR2 SYGVNS. V was shortened by 3 bases and J by 4 bases, with 12 bases between the two germline ends.